This paragraph covers one T cell receptor beta chain sequence. Its antigen remains unidentified. This record belongs to a study of T cell responses to AZD1222 COVID-19 vaccine. Overall study findings and caveats: Spike regions recognized by vaccine-associated CD4 TCRs spanned the protein, led by 160-218 and 743-854. The repertoires were collected only after the peak T cell response.

Per germline, CDR1 LGHNT and CDR2 FRNRAP. Trimming took 1 base from V and 3 from J, leaving 10 bases between them. This CDR3 region has 15 residues. Generated by immunoSEQ multiplex PCR, the TCRdb table keeps only in-frame clones and is missing some. The table lists some 96,000 clones, around nine tenths of them singletons. V and J are TRBV12-5 and TRBJ1-3; no clear D gene. The clonotype originates from an adult in good health. The sample consisted of peripheral blood, taken on day 0 of AZD1222 vaccination. This CDR3 is CASGLALGFGNTIYF. CDR3 DNA: TGTGCTAGTGGTTTGGCCCTAGGGTTTGGAAACACCATATATTTT.